This is a list of T cell receptor beta chains from one sample in a study of OX40 agonist ivuxolimab in advanced cancers. Profiled with immunoSEQ multiplex PCR; TCRdb holds only in-frame clones, not every one. The sample has tens of thousands of clones, 75% to 90% seen once. The sequences come from CD4+ or CD8+ T cells sorted from blood, collected in a trial of the OX40 agonist ivuxolimab. Source of these receptors: an adult with an advanced solid tumor such as melanoma, head and neck, liver or kidney cancer. The CDR3 runs from the conserved cysteine through the conserved F or W. The D gene is left open where the match is weak. Size is stated for part of the rows, as once, few or many counts, or as a class when the clone is expanded.

J: TRBJ2-3
V: TRBV27
size: .
D: .
DNA: TGTGCCAGCAGTATACCACAGGGTGTGGGGGGCGGTACGCAGTATTTT
CDR3: CASSIPQGVGGGTQYF

J: TRBJ1-5
V: TRBV6-5
size: .
D: .
DNA: TGTGCCAGCACCGGCCCACCGGGACGAACGGGGCCCCAGCATTTT
CDR3: CASTGPPGRTGPQHF

J: TRBJ1-2
V: TRBV9
size: .
D: .
DNA: TGTGCCAGCAGCGTAGATGTGTACGATGGCTACACCTTC
CDR3: CASSVDVYDGYTF

J: TRBJ2-1
V: TRBV6-1
size: .
D: .
DNA: TGTGCCAGCAGTGAAGCGCCCTACAATGAGCAGTTCTTC
CDR3: CASSEAPYNEQFF

J: TRBJ1-3
V: TRBV2
size: .
D: .
DNA: TGTGCCAGCAGTGAAGGTTTGGGAGGCGGAAACACCATATATTTT
CDR3: CASSEGLGGGNTIYF

J: TRBJ2-7
V: TRBV10-3
size: .
D: TRBD1
DNA: TGTGCCATCAGGCCGGGACAGGGGAGTGAGCAGTACTTC
CDR3: CAIRPGQGSEQYF

J: TRBJ1-2
V: TRBV5-3
size: .
D: .
DNA: TGTGCCAGCAGCCCTGGGCCGGACTATGGCTACACCTTC
CDR3: CASSPGPDYGYTF

J: TRBJ1-2
V: TRBV5-1
size: .
D: .
DNA: TGCGCCAGCAGCTTGACATCTCGCGAGGGGCTAAATGGCTACACCTTC
CDR3: CASSLTSREGLNGYTF

J: TRBJ1-1
V: TRBV27
size: .
D: TRBD1
DNA: TGTGCCAGCAGTTTATGGGACAGGGGCAGTACCACTGAAGCTTTCTTT
CDR3: CASSLWDRGSTTEAFF

J: TRBJ2-5
V: TRBV6-6
size: once
D: .
DNA: TGTGCCAGCAGAGTTATTGGGGACGGAAAAGAGACCCAGTACTTC
CDR3: CASRVIGDGKETQYF

J: TRBJ2-4
V: TRBV4-2
size: .
D: TRBD2
DNA: TGTGCCAGCAGCCAAGGGACTAGCGGAGCGGACATTCAGTACTTC
CDR3: CASSQGTSGADIQYF

J: TRBJ1-5
V: TRBV6-5
size: .
D: TRBD1
DNA: TGTGCCAGTCAGGGGGCGCCGAATCAGCCCCAGCATTTT
CDR3: CASQGAPNQPQHF

J: TRBJ2-3
V: TRBV7-6
size: .
D: TRBD2
DNA: TGTGCCAGCAGCTACAGCGGGGGGGCTGGAGATACGCAGTATTTT
CDR3: CASSYSGGAGDTQYF

J: TRBJ1-5
V: TRBV6-1
size: .
D: .
DNA: TGTGCCAGCAGTTCGACTCGGATGAGCAATCAGCCCCAGCATTTT
CDR3: CASSSTRMSNQPQHF

J: TRBJ1-6
V: TRBV5-4
size: .
D: .
DNA: TGTGCCAGCAGGAGGGGGTTTTTGACCCTCCACTTT
CDR3: CASRRGFLTLHF